Listed below are T cell receptor beta chains from one sample, sequenced in a study of blood T cell repertoires in COVID-19. Clones were read by immunoSEQ multiplex PCR, and TCRdb kept only the in-frame ones, dropping some. Among about 140,000 clones listed, 76% were seen once. The specimen was peripheral blood. These receptor sequences come from a woman older than 75 with active or convalescent COVID-19. Both conserved end residues are part of each CDR3. The order of the fields is clone size, J gene, V gene, D gene, CDR3 DNA, CDR3 protein. D genes are given only for firm matches. Expanded clones get a size class; other rows say once, few or many, or leave the size out.

clone size: few
J gene: TRBJ1-1
V gene: TRBV5-4
D gene: -
CDR3 DNA: TGTGCCAGCAGTCAGGGTTGGGGCACTGAAGCTTTCTTT
CDR3 protein: CASSQGWGTEAFF

clone size: -
J gene: TRBJ2-7
V gene: TRBV30
D gene: -
CDR3 DNA: TGTGCCTGGAGTGATGTCGCCAGTATCTACGAGCAGTACTTC
CDR3 protein: CAWSDVASIYEQYF

clone size: -
J gene: TRBJ2-7
V gene: TRBV19
D gene: -
CDR3 DNA: TGTGCCAGTAGTCCGGGACTTTCCTACGAGCAGTACTTC
CDR3 protein: CASSPGLSYEQYF

clone size: few
J gene: TRBJ2-3
V gene: TRBV28
D gene: TRBD1
CDR3 DNA: TGTGCCAGCAGTGGACAGGGGCATGGGCAGGATACGCAGTATTTT
CDR3 protein: CASSGQGHGQDTQYF

clone size: -
J gene: TRBJ2-5
V gene: TRBV28
D gene: -
CDR3 DNA: TGTGCCAGCAGTCTAGACCCAACGCTAGAGACCCAGTACTTC
CDR3 protein: CASSLDPTLETQYF

clone size: -
J gene: TRBJ2-2
V gene: TRBV5-1
D gene: -
CDR3 DNA: TGCGCCAGCAGCCCAACCGGTGGAGGGATGAACACCGGGGAGCTGTTTTTT
CDR3 protein: CASSPTGGGMNTGELFF

clone size: -
J gene: TRBJ2-7
V gene: TRBV18
D gene: -
CDR3 DNA: TGTGCCAGCTCATCTCCCGGGGGCGAGCAGTACTTC
CDR3 protein: CASSSPGGEQYF

clone size: -
J gene: TRBJ1-1
V gene: TRBV29-1
D gene: -
CDR3 DNA: TGCAGCGTAATGGCGGGGGCTGGCTACACTGAAGCTTTCTTT
CDR3 protein: CSVMAGAGYTEAFF

clone size: -
J gene: TRBJ2-7
V gene: TRBV10-3
D gene: TRBD1
CDR3 DNA: TGTGCCATCAGAGCCGGGACAGGGACATACGAGCAGTACTTC
CDR3 protein: CAIRAGTGTYEQYF

clone size: -
J gene: TRBJ1-6
V gene: TRBV2
D gene: TRBD1
CDR3 DNA: TGTGCCAGCAGGGTTTTGACAGGGGAACTTTCACCCCTCCACTTT
CDR3 protein: CASRVLTGELSPLHF

clone size: -
J gene: TRBJ1-5
V gene: TRBV18
D gene: -
CDR3 DNA: TGTGCCAGCTCATCAAACACGGGTAGCAATCAGCCCCAGCATTTT
CDR3 protein: CASSSNTGSNQPQHF

clone size: -
J gene: TRBJ1-2
V gene: TRBV19
D gene: TRBD1
CDR3 DNA: TGTGCCAGTAGTACTTACTCGACAGGGACCTATGGCTACACCTTC
CDR3 protein: CASSTYSTGTYGYTF

clone size: -
J gene: TRBJ1-3
V gene: TRBV23-1
D gene: -
CDR3 DNA: TGCGCCAGCCCCAAGACACGGACAGCTTCTGGAAACACCATATATTTT
CDR3 protein: CASPKTRTASGNTIYF

clone size: -
J gene: TRBJ1-2
V gene: TRBV28
D gene: TRBD1
CDR3 DNA: TGTGCCAGCATTACAGGGGGATTAGAAGACTATGGCTACACCTTC
CDR3 protein: CASITGGLEDYGYTF

clone size: -
J gene: TRBJ1-5
V gene: TRBV6-1
D gene: -
CDR3 DNA: TGTGCCAGCAGTGAGACAGCTATCAATCAGCCCCAGCATTTT
CDR3 protein: CASSETAINQPQHF

clone size: -
J gene: TRBJ2-3
V gene: TRBV5-1
D gene: TRBD1
CDR3 DNA: TGCGCCAGCAGAGGACAGGGAAGCACAGATACGCAGTATTTT
CDR3 protein: CASRGQGSTDTQYF

clone size: -
J gene: TRBJ2-2
V gene: TRBV6-1
D gene: -
CDR3 DNA: TGTGCCAGCAGTGAAGCTCAGACCGGGGAGCTGTTTTTT
CDR3 protein: CASSEAQTGELFF

clone size: -
J gene: TRBJ1-2
V gene: TRBV5-1
D gene: -
CDR3 DNA: TGCGCCAGCAGCTTTCTCCGGGGGGGCTACACCTTC
CDR3 protein: CASSFLRGGYTF

clone size: -
J gene: TRBJ2-5
V gene: TRBV6-1
D gene: -
CDR3 DNA: TGTGCCAGCACTGAACAGGGAGGGGAGACCCAGTACTTC
CDR3 protein: CASTEQGGETQYF

clone size: -
J gene: TRBJ2-7
V gene: TRBV3-1/TRBV3-2
D gene: -
CDR3 DNA: TGTGCCAGCAGCCAAAAAACCCTCACCCCTAGGAAGGGGCACTACGAGCAGTACTTC
CDR3 protein: CASSQKTLTPRKGHYEQYF

clone size: few
J gene: TRBJ1-2
V gene: TRBV25-1
D gene: -
CDR3 DNA: TGTGCCAGCAGTGTGGGGGGACCCAACTATGGCTACACCTTC
CDR3 protein: CASSVGGPNYGYTF

clone size: -
J gene: TRBJ1-2
V gene: TRBV7-2
D gene: TRBD1
CDR3 DNA: TGTGCCAGCAGCAAAAACAGGGGAGACGGCTACACCTTC
CDR3 protein: CASSKNRGDGYTF

clone size: many
J gene: TRBJ2-3
V gene: TRBV14
D gene: TRBD1
CDR3 DNA: TGTGCCAGCAGCCAAGGAGGGACAGGGGTCGCAGATACGCAGTATTTT
CDR3 protein: CASSQGGTGVADTQYF